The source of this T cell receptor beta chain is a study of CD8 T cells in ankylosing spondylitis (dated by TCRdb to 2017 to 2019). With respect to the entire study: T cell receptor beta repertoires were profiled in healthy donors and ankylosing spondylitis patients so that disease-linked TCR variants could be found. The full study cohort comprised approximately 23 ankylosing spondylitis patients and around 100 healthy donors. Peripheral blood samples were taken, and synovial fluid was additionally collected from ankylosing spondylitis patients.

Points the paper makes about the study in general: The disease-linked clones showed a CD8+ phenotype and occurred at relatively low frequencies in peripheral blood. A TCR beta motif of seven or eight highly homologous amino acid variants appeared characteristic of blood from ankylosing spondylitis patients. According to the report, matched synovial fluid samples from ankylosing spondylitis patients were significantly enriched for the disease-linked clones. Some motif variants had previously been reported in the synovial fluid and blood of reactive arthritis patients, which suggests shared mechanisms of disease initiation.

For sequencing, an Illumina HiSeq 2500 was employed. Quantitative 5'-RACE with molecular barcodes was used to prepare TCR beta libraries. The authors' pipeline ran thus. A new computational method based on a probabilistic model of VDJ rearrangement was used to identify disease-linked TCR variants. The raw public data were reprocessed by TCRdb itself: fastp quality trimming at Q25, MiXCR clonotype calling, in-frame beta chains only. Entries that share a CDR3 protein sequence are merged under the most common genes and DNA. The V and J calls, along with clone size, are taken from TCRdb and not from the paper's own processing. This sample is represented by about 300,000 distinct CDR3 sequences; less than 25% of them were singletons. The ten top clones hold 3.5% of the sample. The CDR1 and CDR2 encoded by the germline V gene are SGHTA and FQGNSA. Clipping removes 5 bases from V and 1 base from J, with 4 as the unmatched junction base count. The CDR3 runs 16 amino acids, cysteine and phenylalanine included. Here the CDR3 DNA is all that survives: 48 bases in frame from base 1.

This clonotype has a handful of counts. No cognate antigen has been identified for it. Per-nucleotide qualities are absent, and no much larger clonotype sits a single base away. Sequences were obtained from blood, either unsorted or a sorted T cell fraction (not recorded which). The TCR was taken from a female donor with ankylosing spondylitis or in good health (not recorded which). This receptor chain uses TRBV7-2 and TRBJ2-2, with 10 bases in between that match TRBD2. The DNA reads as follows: TGTGCCAGCAGCGTTCGACTAGCGGGGAACACCGGGGAGCTGTTTTTT. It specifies CASSVRLAGNTGELFF.